These 29 T cell receptor beta chains share one sample of origin, sequenced in a study of cytomegalovirus exposure and HLA in healthy donors. The PCR made use of 60 Vbeta and 13 Jbeta primers. This table comes from immunoSEQ multiplex PCR, and its TCRdb copy is limited to in-frame clones, with some not included. This sample carries some 120,000 clones, 70% to 80% of them seen once, and the ten largest clones take approximately 4.5%. Material for sequencing was PBMCs. These receptors originate from a young man in good health and CMV-seropositive.

There are a few counts of this clone. The chain has TRBV7-3 and TRBJ1-1; tentative D call: TRBD1 (5 bases). Trimming took 3 bases from V and 7 from J, leaving 15 bases between them. Germline-derived CDR1 and CDR2 are SGHTA and FQGTGA. This CDR3 spans 14 amino acids. The CDR3 sequence is CASSLSGGTVEAFF. CDR3 bases: TGTGCCAGCAGCTTGTCTGGGGGGACGGTTGAAGCTTTCTTT.

The V call is TRBV29-1, the J call TRBJ1-2, with 7 bases identical to TRBD1. Germline values: CDR1 SQVTM, CDR2 ANQGSEA. V lost 6 bases and J lost 0; bases outside the gene matches: 4. The CDR3 has 13 amino acids. The CDR3 reads CSVDRWPNYGYTF. CDR3 coding DNA: TGCAGCGTGGACAGGTGGCCTAACTATGGCTACACCTTC.

In its sample, this clone was seen a few times. The genes are TRBV7-9 and TRBJ2-7; 8 positions agree with TRBD2. The CDR3 totals 14 residues. V lost 5 bases to trimming and J lost 2 bases; unmatched junction nucleotides: 5. Germline CDR1 and CDR2: SEHNR and FQNEAQ (reference sequence). This CDR3 is CASSRVGGAYEQYF. The CDR3 DNA sequence: TGTGCCAGCAGCCGAGTCGGGGGGGCCTACGAGCAGTACTTC. The full variable domain, completed using reference TRBV7-9 and TRBJ2-7, is DTGVSQNPRHKITKRGQNVTFRCDPISEHNRLYWYRQTLGQGPEFLTYFQNEAQLEKSRLLSDRFSAERPKGSFSTLEIQRTEQGDSAMYLCASSRVGGAYEQYFGPGTRLTVT.

The chain has TRBV30 and TRBJ2-7; 8 bases are a match to TRBD1. The germline V gene has CDR1 GTSNPN and CDR2 SVGIG (reference sequence). After removal of 7 bases from V and 5 bases from J, the junction contained 10 bases not matched to a gene. This CDR3 is 13 amino acids long. Here the CDR3 reads CASSPDRGHEQYF. Written as DNA, the CDR3 is TGTGCCTCTTCCCCCGACAGGGGCCACGAGCAGTACTTC.

The CDR3 here is CASRLAGRTYEQYF. Written as DNA, the CDR3 is TGTGCCAGCAGACTAGCGGGACGAACCTACGAGCAGTACTTC. The rearrangement uses TRBV28 and TRBJ2-5, with TRBD2 matching 10 bases. Matching the DNA end better, TRBJ2-7 makes the J call doubtful. Per germline, CDR1 MDHEN and CDR2 SYDVKM. This CDR3 has 14 amino acids.

This rearrangement joins TRBV9 to TRBJ1-2; perhaps TRBD1 as D (5 bases). V was trimmed by 0 bases and J by 9 bases, leaving 12 bases between them. This CDR3 contains 13 residues. The germline gives CDR1 SGDLS, CDR2 YYNGEE. DNA of the CDR3: TGTGCCAGCAGCGTAGATAGGGGTCTAAGCTACACCTTC. Translation: CASSVDRGLSYTF.

The V and J genes are TRBV6-1 and TRBJ1-6; D may be TRBD1 (6 bases). Trimming stripped 2 bases from V and 5 bases from J, with 13 bases between. The CDR3 is 16 residues long. The germline gives CDR1 MNHNS, CDR2 SASEGT. DNA of the CDR3: TGTGCCAGCAGTGAATGGTCGACAGGAGATAATTCACCCCTCCACTTT. This translates into CASSEWSTGDNSPLHF.

The V and J genes are TRBV6-1 and TRBJ1-5; TRBD1 matches 9 bases. The length of the CDR3 is 14 residues. Per germline, CDR1 MNHNS and CDR2 SASEGT. The V gene end was trimmed by 11 bases and the J gene end by 6 bases; junction bases not matched to a gene: 11. This CDR3 is CAGWDRDGGQPQHF. The CDR3 coding sequence is TGTGCCGGATGGGACAGGGATGGAGGTCAGCCCCAGCATTTT.

V is TRBV5-6 and J is TRBJ1-2, with 8 nucleotides matching TRBD1. The V segment lost 4 bases and the J segment 3 bases; nucleotides outside the gene matches: 11. This CDR3 region has 16 residues. CDR1 and CDR2 (germline): SGHDT, YYEEEE. The CDR3 protein is CASSRGTGQRDYGYTF. The CDR3 DNA reads TGTGCCAGCAGCAGAGGGACAGGCCAAAGGGACTATGGCTACACCTTC.

This clone has a single count. This rearrangement joins TRBV2 to TRBJ1-1; 7 nucleotides line up with TRBD1. V was clipped by 5 bases and J by 12 bases; unmatched bases: 6. The CDR3 contains 11 residues. Per germline, CDR1 SNHLY and CDR2 FYNNEI. The DNA of the CDR3 is TGTGCCAGCAGTACAGGGGATCGGCCTTTCTTT. Its translation is CASSTGDRPFF.

V is TRBV29-1 and J is TRBJ2-5, with 7 positions matching TRBD1. Trimming took 6 bases from V and 5 from J; bases not matched to a gene: 6. The germline V gene has CDR1 SQVTM and CDR2 ANQGSEA. This CDR3 comprises 12 residues. The CDR3 nucleotides are TGCAGCGTCGACAGGGCCAGCGAGACCCAGTACTTC. Amino acid sequence: CSVDRASETQYF.

The rearrangement uses TRBV30 and TRBJ1-2; TRBD1 matches 9 bases. Germline V gene data show CDR1 as GTSNPN and CDR2 as SVGIG (reference sequence). This CDR3 region has 15 residues. CDR3 in DNA: TGTGCTTCACTTACCCCGGGACAGGGTGTTTATGGCTACACCTTC. Translated: CASLTPGQGVYGYTF.

This chain links TRBV10-3 with TRBJ2-1; 9 nucleotides line up with TRBD2. The junction had 9 bases not matched to a gene; V was cut back by 0 bases and J by 0 bases. CDR1 is ENHRY, CDR2 SYGVKD, per germline. The CDR3 consists of 19 residues. In DNA, the CDR3 is TGTGCCATCAGTGAGTCGGTGAGGAGCGGGAGGTTCTCCTACAATGAGCAGTTCTTC. Translating it yields CAISESVRSGRFSYNEQFF.

The rearrangement uses TRBV7-9 and TRBJ1-1; D gene unclear. The CDR3 totals 15 residues. V was clipped by 3 bases and J by 2 bases, with 13 bases between them. Germline V gene data show CDR1 as SEHNR and CDR2 as FQNEAQ (reference sequence). The chain's CDR3 is CASSFPLDKNTEAFF. CDR3 coding DNA: TGTGCCAGCAGCTTTCCGCTCGACAAAAACACTGAAGCTTTCTTT.

The chain recombines TRBV9 with TRBJ1-1; D call uncertain. Germline V lookup: CDR1 SGDLS, CDR2 YYNGEE. Trimming removed 0 bases at V and 1 base at J, with 4 bases between. The CDR3 sequence is 13 residues long. The CDR3 sequence: CASSVVKNTEAFF. As DNA, the CDR3 is TGTGCCAGCAGCGTAGTCAAGAACACTGAAGCTTTCTTT.

The CDR3 nucleotides read TGCGCCAGCAGAATAGCGGGGGGCAACTTCGGGGAGCTGTTTTTT. Translated: CASRIAGGNFGELFF. V gene TRBV4-1 combines with J gene TRBJ2-2; TRBD2 agrees at 10 bases. This CDR3 is built from 15 residues. The V segment lost 6 bases and the J segment 7 bases; nucleotides outside the gene matches: 8. Germline-derived CDR1 and CDR2 are MGHRA and YSYEKL.

This clone has just a few counts. The chain uses TRBV7-3 and TRBJ1-2; 8 nucleotides align to TRBD1. The V gene end was trimmed by 5 bases and the J gene end by 8 bases; junction bases not matched to a gene: 10. The CDR3 spans 14 residues. Looked up from germline, CDR1 is SGHTA and CDR2 is FQGTGA. CDR3 nucleotides: TGTGCCAGCAGCCCGATGACAGGGGACAGCGGCTACACCTTC. It is translated as CASSPMTGDSGYTF.

This chain connects TRBV6-6 to TRBJ1-4; the match to TRBD1 covers 9 bases. CDR3 size: 16 residues. The V and J ends lost 0 bases and 7 bases, in that order; junction bases with no gene match: 6. Germline CDR1 MNHNY, CDR2 SVGAGI (reference sequence). For the CDR3, the DNA is TGTGCCAGCAGTTACTCTCCGGGACAGGGCTTTGAAAAACTGTTTTTT. Encoded protein: CASSYSPGQGFEKLFF.

The chain employs TRBV4-1 and TRBJ2-7; D perhaps matches TRBD1 (6 bases). Trimming removed 4 bases from V and 1 base from J, with 14 bases in between. The CDR3 runs 15 residues. Germline assignment: CDR1 MGHRA and CDR2 YSYEKL. CDR3 sequence: CASSRRGEVSYEQYF. CDR3 DNA: TGCGCCAGCAGCCGCAGGGGAGAGGTATCCTACGAGCAGTACTTC.

This chain connects TRBV9 to TRBJ2-3, with a possible D match to TRBD1 (6 bases). The germline V gene has CDR1 SGDLS and CDR2 YYNGEE. The CDR3 has 14 residues. Trimming left V 5 bases short and J 6 bases short, with 16 bases between. The CDR3 DNA reads as TGTGCCAGCAGGCCGGGACACTCAAGGGATACGCAGTATTTT. Translated, it gives CASRPGHSRDTQYF.

The chain links TRBV29-1 to TRBJ1-2, with D perhaps TRBD1 (5 bases). The V end was cut by 0 bases, the J end by 6 bases, with 11 bases between. The CDR3 is 13 amino acids. Germline values: CDR1 SQVTM, CDR2 ANQGSEA. The CDR3 protein is CSVEDPGGDGYTF. CDR3 in DNA: TGCAGCGTTGAAGATCCCGGGGGTGATGGCTACACCTTC.

This sequence joins TRBV6-5 and TRBJ2-5, with a weak D call TRBD1 (6 bases). The CDR3 sequence is 16 residues long. The germline V gene has CDR1 MNHEY and CDR2 SVGAGI. Trimming left V 0 bases short and J 7 bases short, with 18 bases between. CDR3 residues: CASSYSIVTGSLTQYF. CDR3 nucleotide sequence: TGTGCCAGCAGTTACTCGATCGTCACAGGGTCTTTGACCCAGTACTTC.

The J gene is TRBJ1-2, the V gene TRBV19; D is undetermined. The V gene's germline CDR1 is LNHDA and CDR2 SQIVND (reference sequence). V lost 5 bases and J 3 bases, leaving 4 bases between the germline ends. There are 11 residues in the CDR3. The DNA of the CDR3 is TGTGCCAGTAGTCATCACTATGGCTACACCTTC. As protein: CASSHHYGYTF.

This CDR3 is CASSLALFRGGETQYF. CDR3 DNA sequence: TGTGCCAGCAGCTTAGCGCTCTTCAGGGGTGGAGAGACCCAGTACTTC. The chain uses TRBV11-1 and TRBJ2-5; perhaps TRBD1 as D (6 bases). This CDR3 has 16 amino acids. CDR1 SGHAT and CDR2 FQDESV come from the germline V gene (reference sequence). V gave up 0 bases and J gave up 4 bases, with 15 bases separating them. Looking up the rest from reference TRBV11-1 and TRBJ2-5 gives the full variable domain: EAEVAQSPRYKITEKSQAVAFWCDPISGHATLYWYRQILGQGPELLVQFQDESVVDDSQLPKDRFSAERLKGVDSTLKIQPAELGDSAMYLCASSLALFRGGETQYFGPGTRLLVL.

The V call is TRBV2, the J call TRBJ2-3, with a weak D call TRBD2 (6 bases). This CDR3 is built from 14 residues. Germline V CDR1 and CDR2: SNHLY, FYNNEI. V was cut by 3 bases and J by 0 bases, with 7 bases left in between. The CDR3 reads CASSEEGSTDTQYF. CDR3 DNA sequence: TGTGCCAGCAGTGAGGAGGGGAGCACAGATACGCAGTATTTT.

In DNA form, the CDR3 reads TGCAGCGTTGAACTCGGGTTAGCTTTCTTT. Its protein is CSVELGLAFF. V gene TRBV29-1 combines with J gene TRBJ1-1; D gene unclear. V was pared by 2 bases and J by 10 bases, with 8 bases between. The CDR3 is made up of 10 amino acids. Germline V gives CDR1 SQVTM, CDR2 ANQGSEA.

This clone has more than one count but fewer than ten. This chain links TRBV5-4 with TRBJ1-5; 7 positions agree with TRBD1. CDR1 is SGHNT, CDR2 YYREEE, per germline (reference sequence). Trimming removed 7 bases from V and 3 bases from J; junction bases left unmatched: 4. This CDR3 spans 13 amino acids. CDR3 in amino acids: CASRGTANQPQHF. In DNA form, the CDR3 reads TGTGCCAGCCGAGGGACAGCCAATCAGCCCCAGCATTTT.

This clone was seen more than once but under ten times. In DNA form, the CDR3 reads TGCGCCAGCAGCTTCTACGGGGGAAACACTGAAGCTTTCTTT. This codes for CASSFYGGNTEAFF. The chain employs TRBV5-1 and TRBJ1-1, with D maybe TRBD1 (5 bases). Germline V lookup: CDR1 SGHRS, CDR2 YFSETQ. The CDR3 is 14 amino acids. The V and J ends lost 2 bases and 2 bases respectively, with 10 bases between them.

The V gene is TRBV9, the J gene TRBJ2-7, with 12 bases aligning to TRBD2. In germline, CDR1 is SGDLS, CDR2 YYNGEE. There are 16 residues in the CDR3. The trim removed 0 bases at V and 3 bases at J, leaving 4 bases unmatched. CDR3 region: CASSVGTSGEIYEQYF. In nucleotides, the CDR3 is TGTGCCAGCAGCGTAGGGACTAGCGGGGAGATCTACGAGCAGTACTTC.